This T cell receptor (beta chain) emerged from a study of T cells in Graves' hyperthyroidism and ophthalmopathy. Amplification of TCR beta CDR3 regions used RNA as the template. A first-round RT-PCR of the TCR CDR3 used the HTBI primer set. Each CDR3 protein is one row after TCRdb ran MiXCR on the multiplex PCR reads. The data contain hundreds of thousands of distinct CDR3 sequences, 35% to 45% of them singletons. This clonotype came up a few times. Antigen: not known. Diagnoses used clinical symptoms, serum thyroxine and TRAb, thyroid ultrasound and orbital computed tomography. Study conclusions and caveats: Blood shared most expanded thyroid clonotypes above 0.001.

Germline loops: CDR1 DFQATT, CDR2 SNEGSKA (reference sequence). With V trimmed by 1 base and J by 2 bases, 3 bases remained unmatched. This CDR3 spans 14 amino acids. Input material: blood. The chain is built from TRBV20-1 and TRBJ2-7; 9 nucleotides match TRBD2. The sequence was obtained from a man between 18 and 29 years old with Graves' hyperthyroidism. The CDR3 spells CSARGPSGTYEQYF. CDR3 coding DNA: TGCAGTGCTAGAGGCCCTAGCGGGACCTACGAGCAGTACTTC.